These T cell receptor beta chains were read from a single sample in a study of T cells after yellow fever vaccination. A single record per CDR3 protein comes from TCRdb applying MiXCR to the 5' RACE reads. The sample holds some 160,000 distinct CDR3 sequences, approximately 9.7% seen once. The material was CD8+ T cells sorted from PBMCs, obtained 45 days after the yellow fever booster vaccination. Source of these receptors: a man aged 18 to 29 who received the YFV17D yellow fever vaccine. Each CDR3 is given with its conserved first and last residue. The D gene is left open where the match is weak. Only part of the rows carry a size: once, few, many, or a class if the clone is expanded.

V gene: TRBV6-2/TRBV6-3
clone size: many
J gene: TRBJ2-3
D gene: -
CDR3 protein: CASGETRLHPDTQYF
CDR3 DNA: TGTGCCAGCGGGGAGACTAGGCTCCACCCAGATACGCAGTATTTT

V gene: TRBV7-9
clone size: -
J gene: TRBJ2-5
D gene: TRBD2
CDR3 protein: CASSSPLSGAFGIETQYF
CDR3 DNA: TGTGCCAGCAGCTCTCCCCTCAGCGGGGCTTTCGGGATAGAGACCCAGTACTTC

V gene: TRBV27
clone size: few
J gene: TRBJ2-7
D gene: -
CDR3 protein: CASSASAGETNYEQYF
CDR3 DNA: TGTGCCAGCAGTGCGTCGGCAGGGGAAACGAACTACGAGCAGTACTTC

V gene: TRBV7-9
clone size: -
J gene: TRBJ1-2
D gene: -
CDR3 protein: CASSLGRGTNYGYTF
CDR3 DNA: TGTGCCAGCAGCTTAGGTCGTGGGACCAACTATGGCTACACCTTC

V gene: TRBV6-5
clone size: many
J gene: TRBJ2-7
D gene: -
CDR3 protein: CASSYSVGAYEQYF
CDR3 DNA: TGTGCCAGCAGTTATTCGGTTGGTGCCTACGAGCAGTACTTC

V gene: TRBV4-3
clone size: few
J gene: TRBJ2-4
D gene: -
CDR3 protein: CASSQDSRGLLAKNIQYF
CDR3 DNA: TGCGCCAGCAGCCAAGATAGCCGGGGCCTTCTAGCCAAAAACATTCAGTACTTC

V gene: TRBV7-9
clone size: few
J gene: TRBJ2-1
D gene: -
CDR3 protein: CASSLTSRNEQFF
CDR3 DNA: TGTGCCAGCAGCCTTACTAGTCGCAATGAGCAGTTCTTC

V gene: TRBV6-5
clone size: few
J gene: TRBJ2-1
D gene: TRBD2
CDR3 protein: CASSYVSSGVEQFF
CDR3 DNA: TGTGCCAGCAGTTACGTATCGAGCGGGGTTGAGCAGTTCTTC

V gene: TRBV6-5
clone size: -
J gene: TRBJ1-4
D gene: TRBD1
CDR3 protein: CASRPTGQANEKLFF
CDR3 DNA: TGTGCCAGCAGGCCCACGGGACAGGCTAATGAAAAACTGTTTTTT

V gene: TRBV27
clone size: -
J gene: TRBJ2-1
D gene: -
CDR3 protein: CASSPTSEAAYNEQFF
CDR3 DNA: TGTGCCAGCAGTCCCACCTCCGAAGCGGCTTACAATGAGCAGTTCTTC

V gene: TRBV12-3/TRBV12-4
clone size: -
J gene: TRBJ2-2
D gene: TRBD2
CDR3 protein: CASSLDRGGRSGELFF
CDR3 DNA: TGTGCCAGCAGCCTCGATCGGGGGGGCCGGTCCGGGGAGCTGTTTTTT

V gene: TRBV6-2/TRBV6-3
clone size: few
J gene: TRBJ2-1
D gene: TRBD1
CDR3 protein: CASATGSWNEQFF
CDR3 DNA: TGTGCCAGCGCGACAGGGTCTTGGAATGAGCAGTTCTTC

V gene: TRBV7-9
clone size: many
J gene: TRBJ2-4
D gene: -
CDR3 protein: CASSLGGLAKNIQYF
CDR3 DNA: TGTGCCAGCAGCTTAGGGGGTTTAGCCAAAAACATTCAGTACTTC

V gene: TRBV20-1
clone size: few
J gene: TRBJ2-1
D gene: -
CDR3 protein: CSASAGFNEQFF
CDR3 DNA: TGCAGTGCTAGTGCCGGGTTCAATGAGCAGTTCTTC

V gene: TRBV6-6
clone size: -
J gene: TRBJ2-6
D gene: -
CDR3 protein: CASSYRISGANVLTF
CDR3 DNA: TGTGCCAGCAGTTACAGGATCTCTGGGGCCAACGTCCTGACTTTC